In its sample, the clone carrying this T cell receptor beta chain was seen a few times. Trimming took off 2 bases at V and 4 bases at J, with 8 bases between the two ends. The CDR3 spans 13 residues. The germline CDR1 and CDR2 sequences are SGHKS and YYEKEE (reference sequence). This sample is drawn from a study of read filtering for tumor transcriptome and immune sequencing. From 400 to 450 ng of RNA, a library with molecular barcoded alpha/delta and beta/gamma adaptors was made. One entry per CDR3 protein results from TCRdb running MiXCR on the reads. The sample has approximately 57,000 distinct CDR3 sequences; about 12% are singletons.

This receptor was identified in a donor at least 40 years old with multiple myeloma. The V and J genes are TRBV5-5 and TRBJ2-3; D uncertain. Sequencing was done on a sample of a population of CD138-negative cells sorted from bone marrow. In DNA, the CDR3 is TGTGCCAGCAGCTTAAGTGTGGCAGATACGCAGTATTTT. It translates to CASSLSVADTQYF.